This T cell receptor beta chain originates from a study of blood T cell repertoires in COVID-19. At the level of the study: The origin of the acute and convalescent COVID-19 samples was the United States, Italy and Spain. From T cells, B-cell-depleted T cells, or PBMCs came the material, which was cDNA or gDNA.

In the original analysis: It was from reference gene primer amplification that nucleated cell counts were estimated. Measured with immunoSEQ multiplex PCR; TCRdb has only the in-frame clones, and not every one. D and trimming come from the DNA, and the V and J calls and clone size come from that table. The sample yields 200,000 or so clones, around four fifths seen once. This CDR3 has 14 amino acids. The germline V gene has CDR1 SGHAT and CDR2 FQNNGV. The V end was cut by 4 bases, the J end by 5 bases, with 14 bases between. The chain joins TRBV11-2 to TRBJ1-2; no clear D gene. The source of this sequence is a woman aged 55-75 years who had recovered from COVID-19. Input material: peripheral blood. The CDR3 region has the DNA TGTGCCAGCAGCTCTCCTCCTCAGTTTTATGGCTACACCTTC. Translating gives CASSSPPQFYGYTF. The variable domain in full, completed from reference TRBV11-2 and TRBJ1-2, reads EAGVAQSPRYKIIEKRQSVAFWCNPISGHATLYWYQQILGQGPKLLIQFQNNGVVDDSQLPKDRFSAERLKGVDSTLKIQPAKLEDSAVYLCASSSPPQFYGYTFGSGTRLTVV.